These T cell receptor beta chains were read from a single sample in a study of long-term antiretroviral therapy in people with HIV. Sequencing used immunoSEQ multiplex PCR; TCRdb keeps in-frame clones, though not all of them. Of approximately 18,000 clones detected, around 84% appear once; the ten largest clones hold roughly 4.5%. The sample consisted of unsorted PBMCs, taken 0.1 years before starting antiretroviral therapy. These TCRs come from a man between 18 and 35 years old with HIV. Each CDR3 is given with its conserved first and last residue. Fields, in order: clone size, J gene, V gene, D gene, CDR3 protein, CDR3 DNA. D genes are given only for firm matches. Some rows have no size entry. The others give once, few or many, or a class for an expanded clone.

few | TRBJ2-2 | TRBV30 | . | CAWCLHTGELFF | TGTGCCTGGTGCCTGCACACCGGGGAGCTGTTTTTT
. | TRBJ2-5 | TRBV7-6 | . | CASSPATRRGKETQYF | TGTGCCAGCAGCCCGGCAACTAGGAGAGGTAAAGAGACCCAGTACTTC
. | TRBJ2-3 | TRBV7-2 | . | CASSLNLLGAGTDTQYF | TGTGCCAGCAGCTTAAACCTCCTCGGAGCGGGCACAGATACGCAGTATTTT
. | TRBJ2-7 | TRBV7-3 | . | CASSFGPLGEQYF | TGTGCCAGCAGCTTCGGGCCCCTAGGGGAGCAGTACTTC
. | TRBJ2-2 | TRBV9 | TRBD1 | CASSWAGTGNTGELFF | TGTGCCAGCAGCTGGGCCGGGACAGGGAACACCGGGGAGCTGTTTTTT
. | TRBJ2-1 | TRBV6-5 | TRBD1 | CASSYSGQVFDEQFF | TGTGCCAGCAGTTACTCGGGACAGGTTTTCGATGAGCAGTTCTTC
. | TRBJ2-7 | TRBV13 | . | CASSFARYEQYF | TGTGCCAGCAGCTTTGCCCGCTACGAGCAGTACTTC
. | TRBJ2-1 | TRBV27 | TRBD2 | CASSVLAGVEQFF | TGTGCCAGCAGTGTACTAGCGGGAGTTGAGCAGTTCTTC
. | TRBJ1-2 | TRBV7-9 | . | CASSLGSGNYGYTF | TGTGCCAGCAGCTTAGGATCGGGAAACTATGGCTACACCTTC
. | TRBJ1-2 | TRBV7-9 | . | CASSFGRFGGKGGYTF | TGTGCCAGCAGCTTTGGGCGTTTCGGGGGGAAAGGTGGCTACACCTTC
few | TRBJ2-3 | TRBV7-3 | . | CASSLTRGQGDTQYF | TGTGCCAGCAGCTTAACACGGGGCCAAGGGGATACGCAGTATTTT
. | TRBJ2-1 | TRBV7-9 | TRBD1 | CASSLRGGNYNEQFF | TGTGCCAGCAGCTTACGAGGGGGCAACTACAATGAGCAGTTCTTC
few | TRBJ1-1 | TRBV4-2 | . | CASSQERAGRVGTEAFF | TGTGCCAGCAGCCAAGAGCGGGCTGGACGGGTGGGCACTGAAGCTTTCTTT
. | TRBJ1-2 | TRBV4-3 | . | CASSQERNRANYGYTF | TGCGCCAGCAGCCAAGAACGTAACAGAGCTAACTATGGCTACACCTTC
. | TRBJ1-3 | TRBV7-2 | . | CASSPAATAFSGNTIYF | TGTGCCAGCAGCCCAGCCGCGACAGCTTTCTCTGGAAACACCATATATTTT
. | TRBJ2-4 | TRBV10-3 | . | CAISALRGDGETELAKNIQYF | TGTGCCATCAGTGCTTTAAGAGGGGATGGCGAAACAGAGCTAGCCAAAAACATTCAGTACTTC
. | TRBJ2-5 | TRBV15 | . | CATSREGGSRQETQYF | TGTGCCACCAGCAGAGAAGGAGGTAGCCGCCAGGAGACCCAGTACTTC
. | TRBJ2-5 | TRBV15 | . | CATSRDRGAGAGETQYF | TGTGCCACCAGCAGGGATCGCGGGGCAGGGGCGGGGGAGACCCAGTACTTC
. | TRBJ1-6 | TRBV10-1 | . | CASRAKGPGSPLHF | TGCGCCAGCAGGGCCAAGGGCCCGGGTTCACCCCTCCACTTT
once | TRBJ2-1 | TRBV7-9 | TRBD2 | CASSLVPAGVNEQFF | TGTGCCAGCAGCTTAGTCCCAGCGGGGGTCAATGAGCAGTTCTTC
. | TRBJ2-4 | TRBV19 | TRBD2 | CASSIDPETSGRAKNIQYF | TGTGCCAGTAGTATAGATCCTGAGACTAGCGGGAGAGCCAAAAACATTCAGTACTTC
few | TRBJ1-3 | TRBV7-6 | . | CASSRFVDTIYF | TGTGCCAGCAGCCGGTTTGTGGACACCATATATTTT
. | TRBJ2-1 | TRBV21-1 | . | CASSKALGQEDNEQFF | TGTGCCAGCAGCAAAGCGCTAGGCCAGGAGGACAATGAGCAGTTCTTC
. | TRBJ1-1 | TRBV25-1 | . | CASRRDMNTEAFF | TGTGCCAGCAGGAGGGACATGAACACTGAAGCTTTCTTT
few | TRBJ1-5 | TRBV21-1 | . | CASSKVGLVPLPDNQPQHF | TGTGCCAGCAGCAAGGTGGGGCTCGTCCCACTCCCGGACAATCAGCCCCAGCATTTT
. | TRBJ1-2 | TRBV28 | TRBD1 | CASEDRGHGYTF | TGTGCCAGCGAAGACAGGGGGCATGGCTACACCTTC
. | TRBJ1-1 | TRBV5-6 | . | CASSFGPDMNTEAFF | TGTGCCAGCAGTTTTGGACCGGACATGAACACTGAAGCTTTCTTT
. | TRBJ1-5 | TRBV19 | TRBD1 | CASRTGGYQPQHF | TGTGCCAGTAGGACAGGGGGGTACCAGCCCCAGCATTTT
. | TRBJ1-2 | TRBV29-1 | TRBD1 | CSVLRQGLQGYTF | TGCAGCGTTCTTCGACAGGGACTACAGGGCTACACCTTC
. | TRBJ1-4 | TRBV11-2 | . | CASSVLPATNEKLFF | TGTGCCAGCAGCGTCCTCCCAGCAACTAATGAAAAACTGTTTTTT
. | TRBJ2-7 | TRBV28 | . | CASRGKSGYGYEQYF | TGTGCCAGCAGGGGGAAGAGCGGGTATGGCTACGAGCAGTACTTC